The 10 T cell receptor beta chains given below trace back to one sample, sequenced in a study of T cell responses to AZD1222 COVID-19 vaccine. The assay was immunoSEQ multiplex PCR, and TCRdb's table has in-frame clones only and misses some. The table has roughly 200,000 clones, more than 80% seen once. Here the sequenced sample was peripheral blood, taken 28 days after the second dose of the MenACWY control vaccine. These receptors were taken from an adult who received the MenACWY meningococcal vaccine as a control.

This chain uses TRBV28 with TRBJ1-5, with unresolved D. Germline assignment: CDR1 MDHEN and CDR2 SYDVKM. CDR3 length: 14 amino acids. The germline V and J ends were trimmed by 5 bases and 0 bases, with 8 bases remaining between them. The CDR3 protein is CASSPALSNQPQHF. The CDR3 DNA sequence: TGTGCCAGCAGTCCGGCCCTTAGCAATCAGCCCCAGCATTTT.

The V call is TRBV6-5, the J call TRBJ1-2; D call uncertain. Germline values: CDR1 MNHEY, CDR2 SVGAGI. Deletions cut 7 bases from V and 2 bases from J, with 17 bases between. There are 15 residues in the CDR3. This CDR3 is CASTQGLPTNYGYTF. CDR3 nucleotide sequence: TGTGCCAGCACCCAAGGTCTCCCAACCAACTATGGCTACACCTTC.

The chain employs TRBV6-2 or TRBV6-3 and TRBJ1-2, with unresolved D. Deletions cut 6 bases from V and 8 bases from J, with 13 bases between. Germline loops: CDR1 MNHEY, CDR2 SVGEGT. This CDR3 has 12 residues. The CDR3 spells CASSLGPGGYTF. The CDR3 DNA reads TGTGCCAGCAGCCTCGGACCCGGGGGCTACACCTTC.

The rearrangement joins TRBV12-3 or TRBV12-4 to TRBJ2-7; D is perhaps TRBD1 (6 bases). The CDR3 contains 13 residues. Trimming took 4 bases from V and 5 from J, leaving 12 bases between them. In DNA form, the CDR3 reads TGTGCCAGCAGTTCTCAGGGGACGAACGAGCAGTACTTC. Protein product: CASSSQGTNEQYF.

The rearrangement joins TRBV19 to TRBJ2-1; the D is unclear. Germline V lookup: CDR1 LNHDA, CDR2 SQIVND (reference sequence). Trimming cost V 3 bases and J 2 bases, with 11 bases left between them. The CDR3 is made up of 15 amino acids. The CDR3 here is CASSIPGPTYNEQFF. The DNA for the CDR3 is TGTGCCAGTAGTATCCCCGGGCCTACCTACAATGAGCAGTTCTTC.

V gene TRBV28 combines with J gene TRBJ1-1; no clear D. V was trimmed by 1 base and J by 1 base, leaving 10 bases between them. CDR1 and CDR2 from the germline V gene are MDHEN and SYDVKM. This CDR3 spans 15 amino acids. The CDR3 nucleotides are TGTGCCAGCAGTTTATTGGACGCTACGAACACTGAAGCTTTCTTT. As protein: CASSLLDATNTEAFF.

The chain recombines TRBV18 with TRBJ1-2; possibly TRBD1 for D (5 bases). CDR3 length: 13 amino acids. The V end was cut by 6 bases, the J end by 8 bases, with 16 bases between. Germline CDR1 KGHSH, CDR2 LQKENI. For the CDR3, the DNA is TGTGCCAGCTCGCCGGGGACTCCGGGGGGCTACACCTTC. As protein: CASSPGTPGGYTF. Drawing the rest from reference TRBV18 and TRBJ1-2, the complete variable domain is NAGVMQNPRHLVRRRGQEARLRCSPMKGHSHVYWYRQLPEEGLKFMVYLQKENIIDESGMPKERFSAEFPKEGPSILRIQQVVRGDSAAYFCASSPGTPGGYTFGSGTRLTVV.

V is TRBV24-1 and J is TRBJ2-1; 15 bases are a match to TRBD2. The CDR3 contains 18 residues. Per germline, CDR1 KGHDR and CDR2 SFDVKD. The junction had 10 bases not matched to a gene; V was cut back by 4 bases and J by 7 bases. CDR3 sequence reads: CATSDRTSGRAGVNEQFF. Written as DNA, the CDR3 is TGTGCCACCAGTGACCGGACTAGCGGGAGGGCTGGGGTTAATGAGCAGTTCTTC.

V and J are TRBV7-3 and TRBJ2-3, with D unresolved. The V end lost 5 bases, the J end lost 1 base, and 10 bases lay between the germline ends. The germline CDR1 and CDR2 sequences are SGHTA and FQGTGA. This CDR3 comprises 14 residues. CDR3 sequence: CASSQQLRTDTQYF. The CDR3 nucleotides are TGTGCCAGCAGCCAACAGCTCCGCACAGATACGCAGTATTTT. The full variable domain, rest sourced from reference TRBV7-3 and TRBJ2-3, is GAGVSQTPSNKVTEKGKYVELRCDPISGHTALYWYRQSLGQGPEFLIYFQGTGAADDSGLPNDRFFAVRPEGSVSTLKIQRTERGDSAVYLCASSQQLRTDTQYFGPGTRLTVL.

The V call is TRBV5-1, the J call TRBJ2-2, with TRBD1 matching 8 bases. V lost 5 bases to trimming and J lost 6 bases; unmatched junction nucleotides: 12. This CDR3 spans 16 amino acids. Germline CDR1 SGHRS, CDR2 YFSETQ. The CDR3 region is CASSPLQSQGAGELFF. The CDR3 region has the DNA TGCGCCAGCAGTCCGTTACAATCACAGGGGGCCGGGGAGCTGTTTTTT. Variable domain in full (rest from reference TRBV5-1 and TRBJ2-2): KAGVTQTPRYLIKTRGQQVTLSCSPISGHRSVSWYQQTPGQGLQFLFEYFSETQRNKGNFPGRFSGRQFSNSRSEMNVSTLELGDSALYLCASSPLQSQGAGELFFGEGSRLTVL.